This TCR beta chain was recorded in a study of CD8+ T cells in alopecia areata. Findings and caveats of the study: Tofacitinib yielded significantly lower scalp clonality and fewer expanded CD8+ clones among the top 100. It was lesional scalp, especially alopecia totalis/universalis, that showed higher clonality than normal scalp.

TCR sequencing used cDNA made by reverse transcription of extracted RNA. TCRdb's table, derived via immunoSEQ multiplex PCR, lists solely in-frame clones and lacks some. The sample carries roughly 200,000 clones, around two fifths recorded once. In this sample, this clone turned up a few times. The antigen is unknown. Germline loops: CDR1 SGHRS, CDR2 YFSETQ. Trimming removed 8 bases at V and 4 bases at J, with 13 bases between. This CDR3 has 13 residues. Treatment defined: oral pan-JAK inhibitor, 5-10 mg twice daily. It was from PBMCs that CD4+ and CD8+ T cells were sorted. This receptor was identified in a human donor with alopecia areata. The sample here was CD4+ T cells sorted from blood, taken around week 36, from a patient treated with tofacitinib. V gene TRBV5-1 combines with J gene TRBJ2-1; D is possibly TRBD2 (6 bases). The CDR3 coding sequence is TGCGCCAGTCGGGGGAGAGGATACAATGAGCAGTTCTTC. Amino acid sequence: CASRGRGYNEQFF. The entire variable domain, with the rest obtained from reference TRBV5-1 and TRBJ2-1, is as follows: KAGVTQTPRYLIKTRGQQVTLSCSPISGHRSVSWYQQTPGQGLQFLFEYFSETQRNKGNFPGRFSGRQFSNSRSEMNVSTLELGDSALYLCASRGRGYNEQFFGPGTRLTVL.